These 24 T cell receptor beta chains share one sample of origin, sequenced in a study of shared clonotypes between healthy human individuals. Clones were read by immunoSEQ multiplex PCR, and TCRdb kept only the in-frame ones, dropping some. The repertoire holds about 2.1 million clones, with 93% as singletons. CD8 cells classed as naive were CD45RO-negative and positively selected for CCR7, excluding terminally differentiated effector memory CD45RA+ cells. Sequenced sample: naive CD8+ T cells from PBMCs. These receptors came from a man between 18 and 29 years old in good health. Some clones in this sample may be carry-over from other donors' samples.

This chain joins TRBV27 and TRBJ2-1; 8 bases are a match to TRBD2. Germline V gives CDR1 MNHEY, CDR2 SMNVEV (reference sequence). With V trimmed by 2 bases and J by 6 bases, 15 bases remained unmatched. CDR3 size: 18 residues. The CDR3 sequence is CASSLGLAGHRKSNEQFF. CDR3 in DNA: TGTGCCAGCAGTTTAGGGCTAGCGGGCCATAGGAAAAGCAATGAGCAGTTCTTC.

The rearrangement links TRBV7-9 to TRBJ2-7; D might be TRBD2 (6 bases). V was shortened by 5 bases and J by 3 bases, with 17 bases between the two germline ends. The germline V gene encodes CDR1 SEHNR and CDR2 FQNEAQ (reference sequence). The CDR3 has 15 residues. CDR3: CASSRAAEGVYEQYF. CDR3 nucleotides: TGTGCCAGCAGCCGCGCCGCGGAGGGAGTCTACGAGCAGTACTTC.

This clone was seen a few times. Other DNA sequences within the sample encode an identical CDR3. J is TRBJ1-1 and V is TRBV27; 9 bases are a match to TRBD1. CDR1 is MNHEY, CDR2 SMNVEV, per germline (reference sequence). V lost 5 bases, J lost 5 bases, and 6 bases stayed unmatched. The CDR3 length is 14 residues. The CDR3 DNA sequence: TGTGCCAGCAGTCCACAGGGGGCAGGTACTGAAGCTTTCTTT. Translated: CASSPQGAGTEAFF.

This chain uses TRBV9 with TRBJ2-1, with TRBD2 matching over 8 bases. V lost 0 bases to trimming and J lost 5 bases; unmatched junction nucleotides: 10. The CDR3 covers 17 residues. CDR1 and CDR2 (germline): SGDLS, YYNGEE. DNA of the CDR3: TGTGCCAGCAGCGTAGATAATAGCGGGAAAAACCACAATGAGCAGTTCTTC. Its protein product is CASSVDNSGKNHNEQFF. Based on the CDR3 plus reference TRBV9 and TRBJ2-1, the full variable domain is DSGVTQTPKHLITATGQRVTLRCSPRSGDLSVYWYQQSLDQGLQFLIQYYNGEERAKGNILERFSAQQFPDLHSELNLSSLELGDSALYFCASSVDNSGKNHNEQFFGPGTRLTVL.

V and J are TRBV15 and TRBJ2-2; D is undetermined. Trimming took off 0 bases at V and 1 base at J, with 9 bases between the two ends. CDR3 length equals 16 residues. Germline values: CDR1 LNHNV, CDR2 YYDKDF (reference sequence). CDR3 DNA sequence: TGTGCCACCAGCAGAGAGGCCAGACTGAACACCGGGGAGCTGTTTTTT. Protein product: CATSREARLNTGELFF.

The chain couples TRBV7-2 to TRBJ2-7; 7 bases agree with TRBD2. The J segment lost 4 bases and the V segment lost 5 bases, leaving 11 bases of the junction unmatched. Per the germline V gene, CDR1 is SGHTA and CDR2 is FQGNSA. The CDR3 is made up of 15 amino acids. CDR3 region: CASSTRPSGFYEQYF. In DNA form, the CDR3 reads TGTGCCAGCAGCACACGGCCTAGCGGATTTTACGAGCAGTACTTC.

The chain employs TRBV28 and TRBJ1-2; TRBD1 is a possible D gene (5 bases). Deletions cut 5 bases from V and 2 bases from J, with 18 bases between. The germline CDR1 and CDR2 sequences are MDHEN and SYDVKM. The CDR3 consists of 16 residues. The chain's CDR3 is CASSPPRTLINYGYTF. The CDR3 region has the DNA TGTGCCAGCAGTCCACCCCGGACACTGATAAACTATGGCTACACCTTC.

This rearrangement joins TRBV4-2 to TRBJ1-5; the D gene is possibly TRBD1 (5 bases). V lost 4 bases and J 2 bases, leaving 12 bases between the germline ends. The CDR3 is 15 residues long. Germline V gives CDR1 LGHNA, CDR2 YNFKEQ. In DNA, the CDR3 is TGTGCCAGCAGCCGGGGACGGGGCGGCAATCAGCCCCAGCATTTT. It yields the protein CASSRGRGGNQPQHF.

This clone has a handful of counts. The same CDR3 can be traced to other DNA sequences in this sample. V and J are TRBV10-3 and TRBJ1-1; D is unclear. The CDR3 is made up of 13 amino acids. CDR1 and CDR2 (germline): ENHRY, SYGVKD. V gave up 0 bases and J gave up 3 bases, with 5 bases separating them. As DNA, the CDR3 is TGTGCCATCAGTGAGTCCGGGGACACTGAAGCTTTCTTT. It encodes CAISESGDTEAFF.

The chain recombines TRBV4-3 with TRBJ2-5; D is uncertain. Per germline, CDR1 LGHNA and CDR2 YSLEER. V was pared by 4 bases and J by 5 bases, with 14 bases between. The CDR3 spans 14 residues. The CDR3 DNA reads as TGCGCCAGCAGCCTAAGAACCATGGGGGAGACCCAGTACTTC. Translating it yields CASSLRTMGETQYF.

In DNA form, the CDR3 reads TGTGCCAGCAGGGGGGAATACGTTGGGGATACGCAGTATTTT. It encodes CASRGEYVGDTQYF. The rearrangement links TRBV27 to TRBJ2-3; the D call may be TRBD1 or TRBD2 (5 bases each). The CDR3 loop spans 14 amino acids. With 6 bases removed from V and 6 bases from J, the gap between germline ends came to 16 bases. Germline lookup yields CDR1 MNHEY and CDR2 SMNVEV (reference sequence).

V is TRBV6-6 and J is TRBJ1-1; 10 nucleotides agree with TRBD1. Germline V lookup: CDR1 MNHNY, CDR2 SVGAGI (reference sequence). The CDR3 sequence is 13 residues long. The ends lost 6 bases at V and 7 bases at J; junction bases unmatched: 5. Written as DNA, the CDR3 is TGTGCCAGCAGAATCGGACAGGGGGGTGAAGCTTTCTTT. It translates to CASRIGQGGEAFF.

The CDR3 DNA reads as TGTGCCAGCGTCGGCAGGAGCTACTTAAATCAGCCCCAGCATTTT. It encodes CASVGRSYLNQPQHF. The rearrangement joins TRBV5-8 to TRBJ1-5, with D unresolved. Per the germline V gene, CDR1 is SGHTS and CDR2 is YDEGEE. The CDR3 sequence is 15 residues long. V lost 7 bases, J lost 4 bases, and 18 bases lay in between.

The chain carries TRBV6-5 and TRBJ1-5; D not certain. The CDR3 covers 11 residues. CDR1 is MNHEY, CDR2 SVGAGI, per germline. V was cut by 7 bases and J by 15 bases, with 16 bases left in between. CDR3 amino acids: CASKNANSWHF. Here the CDR3 DNA reads TGTGCCAGCAAAAATGCAAATTCCTGGCATTTT.

This clone turned up a few times. The gene calls are TRBV7-9 and TRBJ2-1, with D unclear. In germline, CDR1 is SEHNR, CDR2 FQNEAQ (reference sequence). V lost 4 bases to trimming and J lost 0 bases, with 10 bases between them. The CDR3 consists of 15 residues. This chain's CDR3 is CASSSGESSYNEQFF. The CDR3 region has the DNA TGTGCCAGCAGCTCCGGCGAGAGCTCCTACAATGAGCAGTTCTTC.

The V gene is TRBV7-9, the J gene TRBJ1-1, with unresolved D. Looked up from germline, CDR1 is SEHNR and CDR2 is FQNEAQ (reference sequence). Between the trimmed V and J ends, which lost 4 bases and 6 bases, there was a span of 12 bases. The CDR3 extends over 13 amino acids. The CDR3 region is CASSSAVESEAFF. CDR3 bases: TGTGCCAGCAGCTCCGCTGTGGAGTCTGAAGCTTTCTTT.

The chain uses TRBV4-3 and TRBJ1-2, with TRBD1 matching 7 bases. CDR3 size: 21 residues. Germline loops: CDR1 LGHNA, CDR2 YSLEER. Unmatched junction bases numbered 29, after V lost 6 bases and J lost 4 bases. CDR3 loop: CASSINSRVFGDRAGVYGYTF. The CDR3, as DNA: TGCGCCAGCAGTATCAACAGTCGGGTCTTCGGTGACAGGGCAGGGGTCTATGGCTACACCTTC.

The J gene is TRBJ2-7, the V gene TRBV28; TRBD1 matches 7 bases. Germline V lookup: CDR1 MDHEN, CDR2 SYDVKM. V shed 6 bases and J 2 bases; nucleotides not matched to a gene: 7. This CDR3 region has 14 residues. The CDR3 region is CASRDRDSTYEQYF. The CDR3 DNA follows: TGTGCCAGCAGGGACCGGGACAGCACCTACGAGCAGTACTTC.

This sequence joins TRBV18 and TRBJ1-4; D might be TRBD1 (5 bases). V was pared by 2 bases and J by 2 bases, with 12 bases between. Germline V gene lookup returns CDR1 KGHSH and CDR2 LQKENI. The CDR3 runs to 16 residues. In nucleotides, the CDR3 is TGTGCCAGCTCACCAATTGGCGAGGGGACTAATGAAAAACTGTTTTTT. It is translated as CASSPIGEGTNEKLFF.

The CDR3 loop is CASSPVRITLSGANVLTF. DNA for the CDR3: TGCGCCAGCAGCCCAGTAAGGATTACCCTCTCTGGGGCCAACGTCCTGACTTTC. This chain connects TRBV4-3 to TRBJ2-6; no clear D gene. The germline gives CDR1 LGHNA, CDR2 YSLEER. The CDR3 loop spans 18 amino acids. The V gene lost 4 bases and the J gene lost 0 bases, with 16 bases spanning the gap.

The chain joins TRBV28 to TRBJ2-7; TRBD2 might be the D (5 bases). The CDR3 runs 15 residues. CDR1 is MDHEN, CDR2 SYDVKM, per germline. Between the trimmed V and J ends, which lost 8 bases and 0 bases, there was a span of 17 bases. DNA of the CDR3: TGTGCCAGCTCGTCCTGGGCGGAGGACTCCTACGAGCAGTACTTC. It yields the protein CASSSWAEDSYEQYF.

The sample holds one count of this clone. The chain has TRBV21-1 and TRBJ2-1. TRBV21-1 is a pseudogene segment. There are 11 residues in the CDR3. The CDR3 is CARWGYNEQFF. CDR3 bases: TGTGCCAGGTGGGGCTACAATGAGCAGTTCTTC.

This clone was observed once. The chain links TRBV14 to TRBJ2-1, with D possibly TRBD2 on 6 matching bases. The V gene lost 4 bases and the J gene lost 4 bases, with 11 bases spanning the gap. The germline CDR1 and CDR2 sequences are SGHDN and FVKESK. This CDR3 is 14 amino acids long. In nucleotides, the CDR3 is TGTGCCAGCAGCCCGGGAGTGGGGTACAATGAGCAGTTCTTC. Protein: CASSPGVGYNEQFF.

In the case of this clone: This specimen includes other DNA sequences encoding the same CDR3. The V gene is TRBV28, the J gene TRBJ1-1; D is perhaps TRBD1 (5 bases). The CDR3 spans 15 residues. Germline V CDR1 and CDR2: MDHEN, SYDVKM. V was pared by 5 bases and J by 0 bases, with 13 bases between. As DNA, the CDR3 is TGTGCCAGCAGTCCCCCGGACACCTTGAACACTGAAGCTTTCTTT. Encoded protein: CASSPPDTLNTEAFF.